The clone carrying this T cell receptor beta chain came up many times. Its antigen remains unknown. These data originate in a study of neurological immune-mediated disorders. The starting material, 2 million PBMCs stored at -80 C, gave rise to the unsorted libraries. Synthesis of cDNA was performed by 5'RACE using 10-nucleotide random UMIs. TCRdb re-derived calls from the 5' RACE reads in MiXCR, one entry per CDR3 protein. This sample has more than 60,000 distinct CDR3 sequences, with approximately 3.7% found just once. The germline V gene has CDR1 MDHEN and CDR2 SYDVKM. Trimming took 3 bases from V and 4 from J, leaving 7 bases between them. The CDR3 runs to 12 residues. Regarding the study as a whole: None of the features examined (clinical or MRI) was associated with the multiple sclerosis repertoire cluster. On phylogenetic grouping, the repertoires of 18 of 34 multiple sclerosis patients fell within one related-CDR3 cluster, constituting a possible signature.

The specimen sequenced was PBMCs. The rearrangement joins TRBV28 to TRBJ2-7; D is unclear. The receptor comes from a woman between 45 and 65 years old with multiple sclerosis. CDR3 nucleotides: TGTGCCAGCAGTTTTGGGTCTTACGAGCAGTACTTC. This codes for CASSFGSYEQYF.